These 5 T cell receptor beta chains originate from one sample sequenced in a study of shared clonotypes between healthy human individuals. CD8 cells classed as naive were CD45RO-negative and positively selected for CCR7, excluding terminally differentiated effector memory CD45RA+ cells. Sequencing used immunoSEQ multiplex PCR; TCRdb keeps in-frame clones, though not all of them. The profile covers nearly 2 million clones, with less than 95% appearing a single time and 0.9% to 1.5% taken by the ten largest. The sequenced sample consisted of naive CD8+ T cells sorted from blood. The receptors here all came from a man between 18 and 35 years old in good health.

This rearrangement joins TRBV5-6 to TRBJ1-2; D is uncertain. Germline V CDR1 and CDR2: SGHDT, YYEEEE. V was cut by 2 bases and J by 6 bases, with 5 bases left in between. The CDR3 runs 11 residues. The CDR3 DNA follows: TGTGCCAGCAGCTTCTTCGATGGCTACACCTTC. It translates to CASSFFDGYTF. Combining the CDR3 with reference TRBV5-6 and TRBJ1-2 gives the whole variable domain DAGVTQSPTHLIKTRGQQVTLRCSPKSGHDTVSWYQQALGQGPQFIFQYYEEEERQRGNFPDRFSGHQFPNYSSELNVNALLLGDSALYLCASSFFDGYTFGSGTRLTVV.

The chain has TRBV13 and TRBJ2-7; no clear D gene. The CDR3 covers 16 residues. The V end was cut by 4 bases, the J end by 2 bases, with 18 bases between. From germline, CDR1 is PRHDT and CDR2 FYEKMQ (reference sequence). The CDR3 DNA reads TGTGCCAGCAGCTCATCGTCCGAATACCCAACCTACGAGCAGTACTTC. It yields the protein CASSSSSEYPTYEQYF.

This clone appeared a few times. The chain has TRBV19 and TRBJ1-5; maybe TRBD1 (5 bases). CDR1 and CDR2 from the germline V gene are LNHDA and SQIVND (reference sequence). Trimming left V 6 bases short and J 7 bases short, with 16 bases between. The CDR3 is 14 residues long. The CDR3 here is CASSIRDVFQPQHF. CDR3 coding DNA: TGTGCCAGTAGCATCCGGGACGTTTTCCAGCCCCAGCATTTT.

Concerning this clone itself: In the same sample, other DNA sequences code for this CDR3. The chain couples TRBV7-9 to TRBJ2-5; D gene uncertain. CDR3 length: 12 residues. The V gene's germline CDR1 is SEHNR and CDR2 FQNEAQ (reference sequence). V lost 0 bases to trimming and J lost 5 bases, with 4 bases between them. CDR3 nucleotide sequence: TGTGCCAGCAGCTTAGCGGCGGAGACCCAGTACTTC. It yields the protein CASSLAAETQYF.

There are a few counts of this clone. V is TRBV10-1 and J is TRBJ2-7, with D perhaps TRBD2 (6 bases). V dropped 4 bases and J dropped 4 bases, with 8 bases sitting between them. CDR1 WNHNN and CDR2 SYGVQD come from the germline V gene (reference sequence). This CDR3 region has 12 residues. CDR3 in DNA: TGCGCCAGCAGTGGGGGGGAGTACGAGCAGTACTTC. Encoded protein: CASSGGEYEQYF.